This TCR beta chain was profiled in a study of T cell responses to AZD1222 COVID-19 vaccine. This clone has a single count. Its antigen is not known. The protocol was immunoSEQ multiplex PCR, while the TCRdb copy is restricted to in-frame clones and leaves out a portion. The data contain about 120,000 clones, about 92% of them singletons. Notes on the study in general: Spike-spanning, vaccine-associated CD4 TCRs were dominant at 160-218 and 743-854.

The length of the CDR3 is 14 residues. Germline V gene lookup returns CDR1 MNHEY and CDR2 SVGEGT. The trim removed 5 bases at V and 7 bases at J, leaving 9 bases unmatched. The chain employs TRBV6-2 or TRBV6-3 and TRBJ2-7; 9 bases match TRBD1. The material sequenced was peripheral blood, taken on day 0 of MenACWY control vaccination. This TCR was sampled from an adult in good health. The CDR3 here is CASSRVQGAEEQYV. The CDR3, as DNA: TGTGCCAGCAGTAGGGTACAGGGGGCGGAAGAGCAGTACGTC.